This T cell receptor beta chain emerged from a study of control samples from healthy donors and cancer patients. There are 13 residues in the CDR3. Germline-derived CDR1 and CDR2 are SQVTM and ANQGSEA. Deletions cut 6 bases from V and 3 bases from J, with 12 bases between. Profiling relied on immunoSEQ multiplex PCR, and the TCRdb table lists in-frame clones only, not all of them. The sample has more than 100,000 clones, roughly 90% seen once; the top ten hold almost 2.5%. This clone was counted a few times. This clonotype was obtained from a man between 18 and 29 years old in good health. The sequenced sample was blood. V and J are TRBV29-1 and TRBJ1-5, with D uncertain. CDR3 coding DNA: TGCAGCGTCCAGACGGGAACCAATCAGCCCCAGCATTTT. Translation gives CSVQTGTNQPQHF.